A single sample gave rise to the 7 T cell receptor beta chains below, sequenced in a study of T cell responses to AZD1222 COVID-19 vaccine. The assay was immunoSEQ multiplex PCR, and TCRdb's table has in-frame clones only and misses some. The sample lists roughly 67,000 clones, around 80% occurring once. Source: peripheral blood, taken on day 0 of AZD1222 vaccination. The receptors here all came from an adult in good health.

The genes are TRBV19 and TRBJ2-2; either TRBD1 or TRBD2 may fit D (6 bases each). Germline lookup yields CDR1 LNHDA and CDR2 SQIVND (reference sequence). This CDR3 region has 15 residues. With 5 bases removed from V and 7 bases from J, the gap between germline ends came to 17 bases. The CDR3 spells CASSFGRGGIGELFF. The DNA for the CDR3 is TGTGCCAGTAGTTTCGGCAGGGGAGGAATCGGGGAGCTGTTTTTT.

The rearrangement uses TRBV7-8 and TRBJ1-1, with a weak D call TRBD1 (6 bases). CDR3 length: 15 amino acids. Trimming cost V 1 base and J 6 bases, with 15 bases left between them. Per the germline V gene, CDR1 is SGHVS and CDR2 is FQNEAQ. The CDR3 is CASSLELAGVSEAFF. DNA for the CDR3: TGTGCCAGCAGCTTAGAGTTGGCAGGGGTCTCTGAAGCTTTCTTT.

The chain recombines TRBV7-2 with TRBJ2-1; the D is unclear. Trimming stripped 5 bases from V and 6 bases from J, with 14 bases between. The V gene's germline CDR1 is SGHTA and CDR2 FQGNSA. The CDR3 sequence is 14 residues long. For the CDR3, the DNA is TGTGCCAGCAGCCCTCGGTGGCAGACCAATGAGCAGTTCTTC. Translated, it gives CASSPRWQTNEQFF.

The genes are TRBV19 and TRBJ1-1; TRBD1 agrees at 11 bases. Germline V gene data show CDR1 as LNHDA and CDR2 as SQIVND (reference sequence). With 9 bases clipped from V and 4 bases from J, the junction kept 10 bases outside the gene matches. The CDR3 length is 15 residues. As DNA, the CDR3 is TGTGCCAGCCTTACGGTCGGGACAGGGGGCACTGAAGCTTTCTTT. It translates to CASLTVGTGGTEAFF.

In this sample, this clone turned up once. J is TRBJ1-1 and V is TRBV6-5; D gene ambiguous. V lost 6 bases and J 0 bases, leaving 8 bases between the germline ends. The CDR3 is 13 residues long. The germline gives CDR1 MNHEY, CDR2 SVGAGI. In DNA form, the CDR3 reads TGTGCCAGCAGCACCCGTATGAACACTGAAGCTTTCTTT. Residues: CASSTRMNTEAFF.

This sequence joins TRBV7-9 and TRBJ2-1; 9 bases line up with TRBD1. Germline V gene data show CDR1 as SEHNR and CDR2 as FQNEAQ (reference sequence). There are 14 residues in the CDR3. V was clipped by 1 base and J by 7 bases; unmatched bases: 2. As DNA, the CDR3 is TGTGCCAGCAGCTTAGGGACAGGGGAAAATGAGCAGTTCTTC. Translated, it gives CASSLGTGENEQFF.

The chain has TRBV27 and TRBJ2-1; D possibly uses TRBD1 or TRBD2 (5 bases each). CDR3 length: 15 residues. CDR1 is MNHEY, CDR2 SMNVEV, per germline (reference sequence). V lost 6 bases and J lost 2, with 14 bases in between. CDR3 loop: CASRTTGPTYNEQFF. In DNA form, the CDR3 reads TGTGCCAGCAGAACCACGGGACCCACCTACAATGAGCAGTTCTTC.